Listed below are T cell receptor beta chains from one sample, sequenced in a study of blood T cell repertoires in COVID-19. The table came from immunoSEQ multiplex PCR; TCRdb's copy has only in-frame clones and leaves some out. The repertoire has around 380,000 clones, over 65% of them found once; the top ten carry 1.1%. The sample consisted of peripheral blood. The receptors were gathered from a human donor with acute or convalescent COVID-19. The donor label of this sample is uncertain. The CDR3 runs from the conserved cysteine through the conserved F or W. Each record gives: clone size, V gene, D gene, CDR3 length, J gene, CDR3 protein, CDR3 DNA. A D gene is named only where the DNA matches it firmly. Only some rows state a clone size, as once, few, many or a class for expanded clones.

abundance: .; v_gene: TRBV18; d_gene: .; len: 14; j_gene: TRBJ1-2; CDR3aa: CASSPSGEGYGYTF; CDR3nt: TGTGCCAGCTCACCATCCGGGGAAGGTTATGGCTACACCTTC
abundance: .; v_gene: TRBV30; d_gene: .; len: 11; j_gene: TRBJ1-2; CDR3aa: CAFGLGYGYTF; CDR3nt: TGTGCCTTTGGCCTTGGCTATGGCTACACCTTC
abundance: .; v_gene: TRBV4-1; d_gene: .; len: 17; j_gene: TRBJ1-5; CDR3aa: CASSRTFGENSNQPQHF; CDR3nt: TGCGCCAGCAGCCGTACTTTTGGAGAAAATAGCAATCAGCCCCAGCATTTT
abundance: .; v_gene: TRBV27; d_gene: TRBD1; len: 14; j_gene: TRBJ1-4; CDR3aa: CASSKDRVNEKLFF; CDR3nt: TGTGCCAGCAGTAAAGACAGGGTTAATGAAAAACTGTTTTTT
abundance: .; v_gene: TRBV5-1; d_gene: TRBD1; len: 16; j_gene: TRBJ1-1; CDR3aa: CASSPGTGGRNTEAFF; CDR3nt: TGCGCCAGCAGCCCAGGGACAGGGGGCAGGAACACTGAAGCTTTCTTT
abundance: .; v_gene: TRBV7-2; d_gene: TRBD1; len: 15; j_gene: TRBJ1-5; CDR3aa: CASSLTGQNNQPQHF; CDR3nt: TGTGCCAGCAGCTTAACGGGACAGAACAATCAGCCCCAGCATTTT
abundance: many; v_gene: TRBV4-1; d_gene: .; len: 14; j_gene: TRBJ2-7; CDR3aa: CASSHRDTPYEQYF; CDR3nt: TGCGCCAGCAGCCACCGGGACACCCCCTACGAGCAGTACTTC
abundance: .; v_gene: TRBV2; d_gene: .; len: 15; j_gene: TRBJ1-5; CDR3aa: CASSDPKALNQPQHF; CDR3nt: TGTGCCAGCAGTGATCCCAAAGCCCTAAATCAGCCCCAGCATTTT
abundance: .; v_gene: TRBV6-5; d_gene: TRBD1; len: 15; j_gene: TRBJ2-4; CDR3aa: CASSYTRDSSAIQYF; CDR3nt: TGTGCCAGCAGTTACACACGGGACAGTTCGGCCATTCAGTACTTC
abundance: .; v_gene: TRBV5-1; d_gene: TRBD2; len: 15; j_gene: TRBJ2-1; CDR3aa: CASSLVAGDSIEQFF; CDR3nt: TGCGCCAGCAGCTTGGTTGCGGGAGACTCTATTGAGCAGTTCTTC
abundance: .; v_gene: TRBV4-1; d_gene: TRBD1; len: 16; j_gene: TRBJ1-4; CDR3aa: CASSHSGTGVGEKLFF; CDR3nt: TGCGCCAGCAGCCATTCCGGGACAGGTGTTGGTGAAAAACTGTTTTTT
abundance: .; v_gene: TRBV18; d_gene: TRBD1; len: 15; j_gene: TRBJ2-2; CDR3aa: CASSPFLQGGLELFF; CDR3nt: TGTGCCAGCTCACCATTCCTACAGGGGGGATTGGAGCTGTTTTTT
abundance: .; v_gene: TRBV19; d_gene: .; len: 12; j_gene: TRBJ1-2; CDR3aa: CASNEAKRGYTF; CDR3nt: TGTGCCAGTAATGAGGCGAAGCGCGGCTACACCTTC
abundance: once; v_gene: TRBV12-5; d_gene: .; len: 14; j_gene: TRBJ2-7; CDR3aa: CASGIHRVPYEQYF; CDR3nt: TGTGCTAGTGGTATACACAGGGTCCCTTACGAGCAGTACTTC
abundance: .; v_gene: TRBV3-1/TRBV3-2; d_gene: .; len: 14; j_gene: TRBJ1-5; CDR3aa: CASSHLGDNQPQHF; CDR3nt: TGTGCCAGCAGCCACTTGGGAGACAATCAGCCCCAGCATTTT
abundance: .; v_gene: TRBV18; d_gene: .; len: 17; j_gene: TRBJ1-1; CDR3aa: CASSPPGGGAKGTEAFF; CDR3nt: TGTGCCAGCTCACCACCCGGGGGGGGCGCGAAGGGAACTGAAGCTTTCTTT
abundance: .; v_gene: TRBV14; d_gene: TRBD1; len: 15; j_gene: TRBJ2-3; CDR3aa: CASSLRTGGSDTQYF; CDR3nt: TGTGCCAGCAGCCTCAGGACAGGGGGTTCAGATACGCAGTATTTT
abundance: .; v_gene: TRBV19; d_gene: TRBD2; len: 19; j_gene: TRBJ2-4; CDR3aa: CASSPRLAGALRAKNIQYF; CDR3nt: TGTGCCAGTAGTCCTAGACTAGCGGGGGCCCTCAGGGCCAAAAACATTCAGTACTTC
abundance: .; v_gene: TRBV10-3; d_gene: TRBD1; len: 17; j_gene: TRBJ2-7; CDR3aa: CAISAPGQANLTYEQYF; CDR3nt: TGTGCCATCAGCGCGCCGGGACAGGCGAATTTAACCTACGAGCAGTACTTC
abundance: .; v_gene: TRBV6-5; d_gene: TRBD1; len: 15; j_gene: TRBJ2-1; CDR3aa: CASSYPRQGKTEQFF; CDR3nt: TGTGCCAGCAGTTACCCTAGACAGGGTAAAACTGAGCAGTTCTTC
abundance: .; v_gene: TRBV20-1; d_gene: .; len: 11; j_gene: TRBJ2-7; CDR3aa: CSARESYEQYF; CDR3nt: TGCAGTGCTAGAGAGAGCTACGAGCAGTACTTC
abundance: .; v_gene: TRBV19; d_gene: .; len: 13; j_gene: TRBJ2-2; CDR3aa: CASHVRETGELFF; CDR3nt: TGTGCCAGCCATGTGAGGGAAACCGGGGAGCTGTTTTTT
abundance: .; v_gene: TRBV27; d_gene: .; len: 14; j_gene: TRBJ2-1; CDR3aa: CASSGLSSYNEQFF; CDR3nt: TGTGCCAGCTCGGGACTTAGCTCCTACAATGAGCAGTTCTTC